This record concerns one T cell receptor (beta chain) sequence. The entry originates in a study of control samples from healthy donors and cancer patients. There are 15 residues in the CDR3. The V end lost 1 base, the J end lost 6 bases, and 13 bases lay between the germline ends. CDR1 and CDR2 (germline): SGHVS, FQNEAQ. The data were produced by immunoSEQ multiplex PCR, yet TCRdb's version contains in-frame clones alone and is incomplete. This table has about 160,000 clones, approximately 96% appearing once. The specimen sequenced was blood. V is TRBV7-8 and J is TRBJ1-5; D might be TRBD1 (6 bases). This sequence was found in a woman aged 35 to 49 in good health. CDR3 nucleotide sequence: TGTGCCAGCAGCTTAGTCACAGGGAAGGGTCAGCCCCAGCATTTT. Its translation is CASSLVTGKGQPQHF.